The 24 T cell receptor beta chains below come from one sample, sequenced in a study of molecular identifiers for immune sequencing clone quantification. A single record per CDR3 protein comes from TCRdb applying MiXCR to the PCR reads. The sample lists about 640,000 distinct CDR3 sequences; just under 20% were seen once. The sequenced material came from naive CD8+ T cells from blood, with Jurkat cell RNA spiked in. The subset was: FACS-sorted CD8+CD4-CCR7+CD45RA+ naive T cells. These receptors were taken from a human donor in good health. Some libraries in this study had Jurkat cell RNA spiked in.

The chain carries TRBV7-9 and TRBJ2-7; D perhaps matches TRBD1 (6 bases). Germline V gene sequence: CDR1 SEHNR, CDR2 FQNEAQ (reference sequence). This CDR3 contains 14 residues. Trimming shortened V by 1 base and J by 7 bases, and 14 bases separated the two germline ends. The CDR3 loop reads CASSLELGAGEQYF. For the CDR3, the DNA is TGTGCCAGCAGCTTAGAGTTGGGGGCGGGTGAGCAGTACTTC.

For this clonotype: This may be a read error, as it is one base from a much larger clone. This chain connects TRBV30 to TRBJ1-1, with D uncertain. This CDR3 is 15 amino acids long. Trimming took off 0 bases at V and 4 bases at J, with 15 bases between the two ends. Germline CDR1 reads GTSNPN; CDR2 reads SVGIG (reference sequence). The CDR3 reads CAWSVLGLSSTEAFF. In DNA form, the CDR3 reads TGTGCCTGGAGTGTACTAGGTCTGTCTAGCACTGAAGCTTTCTTT.

The V call is TRBV21-1, the J call TRBJ2-2; the table's D gene call, TRBD1, was not cross checked with the DNA. TRBV21-1 is labeled a pseudogene. This CDR3 is built from 18 residues. In DNA form, the CDR3 reads TGTGCCGGCAGCAAACATCCTCGACAGGGTTTGAACACCGGGGAGCTGTTTTTT. This sequence encodes CAGSKHPRQGLNTGELFF.

This clonotype was observed many times. The CDR3 sequence is CSAIGGVVYLEQYF. In DNA, the CDR3 is TGCAGTGCTATTGGGGGAGTCGTTTATCTCGAGCAGTACTTC. The chain is built from TRBV20-1 and TRBJ2-7; D tentatively reads TRBD1 or TRBD2 (5 bases each). The CDR3 totals 14 residues. Germline loops: CDR1 DFQATT, CDR2 SNEGSKA (reference sequence). The ends were cut back, 4 bases at V and 6 bases at J, with 19 bases in the middle.

This clonotype was seen just once. This may be a read error: a much more frequent sequence differs by one nucleotide. The chain is built from TRBV27 and TRBJ2-2; a weak D match, TRBD1 (6 bases). Per the germline V gene, CDR1 is MNHEY and CDR2 is SMNVEV (reference sequence). The ends were cut back, 3 bases at V and 5 bases at J, with 13 bases in the middle. This CDR3 spans 15 amino acids. CDR3 protein: CASSFFRGQTGELFF. The CDR3 DNA is TGTGCCAGCAGTTTTTTCAGGGGTCAGACCGGGGAGCTGTTTTTT.

Only a few counts were recorded for this clonotype. The CDR3 region is CSARGLAGGFSTDTQYF. CDR3 nucleotides: TGCAGTGCTAGGGGACTAGCGGGAGGGTTTAGCACAGATACGCAGTATTTT. This chain connects TRBV20-1 to TRBJ2-3; 16 bases align to TRBD2. The junction had 3 bases not matched to a gene; V was cut back by 3 bases and J by 0 bases. The CDR3 is 17 amino acids. The germline V gene has CDR1 DFQATT and CDR2 SNEGSKA (reference sequence).

In this sample, this clonotype turned up many times. The V and J genes are TRBV13 and TRBJ1-4; D is possibly TRBD1 (6 bases). The V gene lost 4 bases and the J gene lost 7 bases, with 13 bases spanning the gap. CDR3 length: 14 residues. Germline CDR1 and CDR2: PRHDT and FYEKMQ (reference sequence). CDR3 nucleotide sequence: TGTGCCAGCAGCTCACAAACAGGGCGTGAAAAACTGTTTTTT. Residues: CASSSQTGREKLFF.

A few counts support this clonotype. The rearrangement joins TRBV12-3 or TRBV12-4 to TRBJ2-5; 10 bases line up with TRBD2. Trimming took 6 bases from V and 5 from J; bases not matched to a gene: 6. This CDR3 spans 14 amino acids. The CDR3 reads CASRTAGGHETQYF. The CDR3 bases are TGTGCCAGCAGGACAGCGGGGGGGCATGAGACCCAGTACTTC.

This clonotype was counted many times. The CDR3 DNA follows: TGCAGCGTTGAAGTGCCGGGTGTCACTGAAGCTTTCTTT. Its protein product is CSVEVPGVTEAFF. The gene calls are TRBV29-1 and TRBJ1-1; D unclear. V shed 1 base and J shed 4 bases, with 10 bases lying between them. The CDR3 has 13 residues. Germline-derived CDR1 and CDR2 are SQVTM and ANQGSEA. Based on the CDR3 plus reference TRBV29-1 and TRBJ1-1, the full variable domain is SAVISQKPSRDICQRGTSLTIQCQVDSQVTMMFWYRQQPGQSLTLIATANQGSEATYESGFVIDKFPISRPNLTFSTLTVSNMSPEDSSIYLCSVEVPGVTEAFFGQGTRLTVV.

This clonotype was observed at least ten times. V and J are TRBV13 and TRBJ2-3; D ambiguous. CDR3 length: 15 amino acids. Germline V gene lookup returns CDR1 PRHDT and CDR2 FYEKMQ (reference sequence). V lost 2 bases and J 0 bases, leaving 9 bases between the germline ends. CDR3 sequence (DNA): TGTGCCAGCAGCTTATTCACAGAAAGCACAGATACGCAGTATTTT. Translation gives CASSLFTESTDTQYF.

This chain links TRBV19 with TRBJ2-5; possibly TRBD1 for D (6 bases). The CDR3 length is 15 residues. Deletions cut 1 base from V and 1 base from J, with 10 bases between. The germline V gene encodes CDR1 LNHDA and CDR2 SQIVND (reference sequence). Here the CDR3 reads CASSIGGGIQETQYF. The DNA of the CDR3 is TGTGCCAGTAGTATAGGAGGGGGAATCCAAGAGACCCAGTACTTC.

The chain links TRBV13 to TRBJ1-5; 7 nucleotides align to TRBD1. J was trimmed by 6 bases and V by 4 bases; bases with no gene match: 6. The CDR3 has 14 amino acids. Germline values: CDR1 PRHDT, CDR2 FYEKMQ (reference sequence). The CDR3 DNA is TGTGCCAGCAGCTCAGGGGGGCCGGGTCAGCCCCAGCATTTT. Protein: CASSSGGPGQPQHF.

This clonotype was observed many times. V gene TRBV6-5 combines with J gene TRBJ1-1, with D uncertain. The CDR3 is made up of 13 amino acids. The germline CDR1 and CDR2 sequences are MNHEY and SVGAGI. V was clipped by 2 bases and J by 8 bases, with 12 bases between them. This CDR3 is CASSYSESLEAFF. For the CDR3, the DNA is TGTGCCAGCAGTTACAGCGAGAGTTTAGAAGCTTTCTTT.

This clonotype has a single count. This CDR3 fails to terminate in the conserved phenylalanine or tryptophan, so it likely reflects a read error. The rearrangement uses TRBV19 and TRBJ2-5, with a weak D call TRBD2 (6 bases). The CDR3 totals 13 residues. V lost 7 bases and J lost 6, with 15 bases in between. The germline V gene has CDR1 LNHDA and CDR2 SQIVND (reference sequence). In DNA, the CDR3 is TGTGCCAGTATCGATAGGGAGGTGAAGACCCAGTACCTC. Residues: CASIDREVKTQYL.

This clonotype was seen ten or more times. The J gene is TRBJ2-7, the V gene TRBV29-1; 8 bases match TRBD2. The J segment lost 2 bases and the V segment lost 6 bases, leaving 12 bases of the junction unmatched. Germline-derived CDR1 and CDR2 are SQVTM and ANQGSEA. This CDR3 contains 15 residues. The DNA for the CDR3 is TGCAGCGTAGTAGGGGCGGGAGGTTCGACCTACGAGCAGTACTTC. Translating it yields CSVVGAGGSTYEQYF.

This clonotype was seen only a few times. J is TRBJ2-7 and V is TRBV28; TRBD2 agrees at 10 bases. V lost 5 bases to trimming and J lost 1 base; unmatched junction nucleotides: 8. Germline CDR1 is MDHEN and CDR2 is SYDVKM. The CDR3 spans 16 residues. The CDR3 loop reads CASSPLAGVLSYEQYF. The CDR3 coding sequence is TGTGCCAGCAGTCCCCTAGCGGGAGTTTTGTCCTACGAGCAGTACTTC.

This clonotype was detected only a few times. The chain carries TRBV9 and TRBJ2-2; D is unresolved. The length of the CDR3 is 13 residues. With 3 bases removed from V and 8 bases from J, the gap between germline ends came to 11 bases. Per the germline V gene, CDR1 is SGDLS and CDR2 is YYNGEE. The CDR3 nucleotides are TGTGCCAGCAGCGCCCCCGTAGGTGGGGAGCTGTTTTTT. Its translation is CASSAPVGGELFF. The variable domain in full, completed from reference TRBV9 and TRBJ2-2, reads DSGVTQTPKHLITATGQRVTLRCSPRSGDLSVYWYQQSLDQGLQFLIQYYNGEERAKGNILERFSAQQFPDLHSELNLSSLELGDSALYFCASSAPVGGELFFGEGSRLTVL.

As regards this clonotype: At one end the junction does not follow the germline gene, possibly because of a read error. The chain carries TRBV19 and TRBJ2-3, with a weak D call TRBD2 (6 bases). The CDR3 totals 15 residues. Germline V gene lookup returns CDR1 LNHDA and CDR2 SQIVND (reference sequence). The CDR3, as DNA: TGTGCCAGTAGTATGGGGTCTACTAGCATAGATACGCAGTATTTT. Its protein is CASSMGSTSIDTQYF.

Notes on this clonotype: A much larger clone sits a single nucleotide away, making a read error possible. This chain uses TRBV20-1 with TRBJ2-3, with TRBD2 matching over 9 bases. CDR1 and CDR2 (germline): DFQATT, SNEGSKA (reference sequence). The V and J ends lost 6 bases and 4 bases, in that order; junction bases with no gene match: 11. The length of the CDR3 is 15 residues. CDR3 loop: CSARPRASGADTQYF. The CDR3 region has the DNA TGCAGTGCACGACCCAGGGCTAGCGGGGCAGATACGCAGTATTTT.

This clonotype was picked up many times. The rearrangement uses TRBV7-9 and TRBJ2-5; no clear D. The length of the CDR3 is 15 residues. V lost 0 bases and J lost 0, with 8 bases in between. CDR1 SEHNR and CDR2 FQNEAQ come from the germline V gene (reference sequence). CDR3 in amino acids: CASSLASEYQETQYF. CDR3 sequence (DNA): TGTGCCAGCAGCTTAGCTTCAGAGTACCAAGAGACCCAGTACTTC.

In its sample, this clonotype was seen many times. The chain employs TRBV20-1 and TRBJ2-7; 7 bases fit TRBD1. The junction had 10 bases not matched to a gene; V was cut back by 5 bases and J by 0 bases. CDR1 DFQATT and CDR2 SNEGSKA come from the germline V gene (reference sequence). The CDR3 sequence is 15 residues long. The CDR3 spells CSAEKQGLSSYEQYF. DNA for the CDR3: TGCAGTGCTGAAAAACAGGGGTTGAGCTCCTACGAGCAGTACTTC.

This clonotype has a count of ten or more. V usage is TRBV7-9 and J usage is TRBJ1-1, with D unresolved. There are 13 residues in the CDR3. CDR1 and CDR2 (germline): SEHNR, FQNEAQ (reference sequence). The V gene lost 5 bases and the J gene lost 6 bases, with 13 bases spanning the gap. DNA for the CDR3: TGTGCCAGCAGCGCCTACAGTGACGCTGAAGCTTTCTTT. Its translation: CASSAYSDAEAFF.

This clonotype was picked up many times. The V gene is TRBV7-3, the J gene TRBJ1-1; D remains unclear. In germline, CDR1 is SGHTA, CDR2 FQGTGA. This CDR3 has 13 residues. Trimming removed 4 bases from V and 4 bases from J, with 10 bases in between. The CDR3 loop reads CASSSDMGTEAFF. CDR3 sequence (DNA): TGTGCCAGCAGCTCCGACATGGGCACTGAAGCTTTCTTT.

A word on this clonotype: Given a much more abundant clone one base away, this may be a read error. V is TRBV20-1 and J is TRBJ2-5, with 9 bases matching TRBD1. CDR1 is DFQATT and CDR2 is SNEGSKA in the germline V gene (reference sequence). V was clipped by 0 bases and J by 7 bases; unmatched bases: 3. The CDR3 runs 13 residues. CDR3 loop: CSARETGGVTQYF. Here the CDR3 DNA reads TGCAGTGCTAGAGAGACAGGGGGGGTGACCCAGTACTTC.